The 26 T cell receptor beta chains given below trace back to one sample, sequenced in a study of patients and donors after allogeneic stem cell transplantation. TCRdb used MiXCR to reprocess the RT-PCR reads, holding one entry per CDR3 protein. The repertoire holds about 87,000 distinct CDR3 sequences, with 4% to 5% as singletons. The sequencing input was blood, either unsorted or a sorted T cell fraction (not recorded which). The receptors here all came from a human donor who was either an allogeneic HSCT recipient or a stem cell or donor lymphocyte infusion donor (not recorded which). It is not recorded whose cells these are; they may come from a transplant donor.

This clonotype came up many times. DNA for the CDR3: TGTGCCAGCGGACTAGTTGACAATGAGCAGTTCTTC. Residues: CASGLVDNEQFF. The chain combines TRBV2 with TRBJ2-1; TRBD2 matches 7 bases. The germline V gene has CDR1 SNHLY and CDR2 FYNNEI. The trim removed 8 bases at V and 5 bases at J, leaving 3 bases unmatched. The CDR3 loop spans 12 amino acids.

This clonotype was seen ten or more times. The rearrangement links TRBV18 to TRBJ2-5; perhaps D is TRBD1 or TRBD2 (5 bases each). Germline V gives CDR1 KGHSH, CDR2 LQKENI. The CDR3 sequence is 15 residues long. Trimming left V 3 bases short and J 0 bases short, with 11 bases between. This CDR3 is CASSPLQGHQETQYF. CDR3 coding DNA: TGTGCCAGCTCACCTCTCCAGGGACACCAAGAGACCCAGTACTTC.

This clonotype was seen ten or more times. The chain combines TRBV6-5 with TRBJ1-1; no reliable D call. The CDR3 is 13 residues long. Germline V CDR1 and CDR2: MNHEY, SVGAGI. V shed 4 bases and J shed 0 bases, with 6 bases lying between them. CDR3 DNA: TGTGCCAGCAGTTCCACCTTGAACACTGAAGCTTTCTTT. It translates to CASSSTLNTEAFF.

This clonotype showed up just a few times. The V and J genes are TRBV19 and TRBJ2-2; 10 nucleotides match TRBD1. The ends lost 9 bases at V and 4 bases at J; junction bases unmatched: 5. This CDR3 is 14 amino acids long. CDR1 LNHDA and CDR2 SQIVND come from the germline V gene (reference sequence). CDR3 DNA sequence: TGTGCCAGAAGGACAGGGGGTAGCACCGGGGAGCTGTTTTTT. Protein product: CARRTGGSTGELFF.

The chain couples TRBV20-1 to TRBJ1-4; D gene uncertain. The germline CDR1 and CDR2 sequences are DFQATT and SNEGSKA (reference sequence). Between the trimmed V and J ends, which lost 5 bases and 6 bases, there was a span of 13 bases. The CDR3 is 13 amino acids. CDR3 sequence: CSARSQRDEKLFF. The CDR3 DNA sequence: TGCAGTGCTCGTAGCCAAAGGGATGAAAAACTGTTTTTT.

This clonotype appeared a few times. The gene calls are TRBV7-3 and TRBJ2-2, with a possible D match to TRBD2 (6 bases). This CDR3 spans 14 amino acids. CDR1 is SGHTA, CDR2 FQGTGA, per germline. V was trimmed by 5 bases and J by 2 bases, leaving 9 bases between them. The CDR3 nucleotides are TGTGCCAGCAGCGCCGGGACTAACACCGGGGAGCTGTTTTTT. It specifies CASSAGTNTGELFF.

The chain couples TRBV13 to TRBJ2-3; D is perhaps TRBD1 (6 bases). Trimming removed 5 bases at V and 9 bases at J, with 15 bases between. Germline V lookup: CDR1 PRHDT, CDR2 FYEKMQ (reference sequence). The CDR3 spans 13 residues. In DNA, the CDR3 is TGTGCCAGCAGCCCTTTTGACAGGAACACGCAGTATTTT. Protein sequence: CASSPFDRNTQYF.

This clonotype was seen many times. The chain links TRBV12-3 or TRBV12-4 to TRBJ2-7, with 7 bases that match TRBD1. This CDR3 contains 16 residues. Losses at the gene ends were 3 bases for V and 1 base for J; bases not matched to a gene: 9. Written as DNA, the CDR3 is TGTGCCAGCAGTTTTGTTACAGGGACAGTATCCTACGAGCAGTACTTC. Residues: CASSFVTGTVSYEQYF.

This clonotype has only a few counts. The chain couples TRBV20-1 to TRBJ2-6; 11 bases line up with TRBD2. The ends lost 6 bases at V and 2 bases at J; junction bases unmatched: 6. The CDR3 spans 16 residues. CDR1 and CDR2 (germline): DFQATT, SNEGSKA (reference sequence). The CDR3 protein is CSAVTSGITGANVLTF. Written as DNA, the CDR3 is TGCAGTGCCGTGACTAGCGGGATCACTGGGGCCAACGTCCTGACTTTC.

This clonotype was counted at least ten times. This chain connects TRBV4-1 to TRBJ1-2, with D maybe TRBD1 (6 bases). The CDR3 length is 14 residues. With 2 bases removed from V and 2 bases from J, the gap between germline ends came to 9 bases. The germline V gene encodes CDR1 MGHRA and CDR2 YSYEKL. CDR3 protein: CASSQRTVNYGYTF. DNA for the CDR3: TGCGCCAGCAGCCAAAGGACAGTAAACTATGGCTACACCTTC.

This clonotype was recorded many times. V usage is TRBV29-1 and J usage is TRBJ2-3; D remains ambiguous. The CDR3 spans 12 residues. The germline gives CDR1 SQVTM, CDR2 ANQGSEA. Trimming removed 6 bases at V and 3 bases at J, with 10 bases between. The CDR3 loop is CSVSEPTDTQYF. The CDR3 DNA reads TGCAGCGTCTCCGAACCGACAGATACGCAGTATTTT.

There are many counts of this clonotype. This chain links TRBV7-8 with TRBJ2-7, with D possibly TRBD1 on 6 matching bases. This CDR3 comprises 15 residues. Trimming removed 5 bases at V and 2 bases at J, with 16 bases between. In germline, CDR1 is SGHVS, CDR2 FQNEAQ. CDR3 region: CASSPRRGGPYEQYF. The CDR3 coding sequence is TGTGCCAGCAGCCCGAGGAGAGGGGGTCCCTACGAGCAGTACTTC.

The V and J genes are TRBV11-3 and TRBJ2-5; D not resolved. Per germline, CDR1 SGHNT and CDR2 YENEEA. CDR3 size: 13 residues. Trimming stripped 5 bases from V and 5 bases from J, with 12 bases between. The CDR3 spells CASSPTREETQYF. For the CDR3, the DNA is TGTGCCAGCAGCCCAACGAGAGAGGAGACCCAGTACTTC.

This clonotype came up many times. The chain combines TRBV7-2 with TRBJ2-7; 11 nucleotides agree with TRBD2. V shed 7 bases and J 0 bases; nucleotides not matched to a gene: 2. This CDR3 is 14 amino acids long. Looked up from germline, CDR1 is SGHTA and CDR2 is FQGNSA. CDR3 in DNA: TGTGCCAGCACACTAGCGGGAGTCTCCTACGAGCAGTACTTC. Protein product: CASTLAGVSYEQYF.

This clonotype came up many times. The genes are TRBV5-1 and TRBJ2-7, with D possibly being TRBD1 or TRBD2 (5 bases each). Between the trimmed V and J ends, which lost 3 bases and 2 bases, there was a span of 9 bases. Looked up from germline, CDR1 is SGHRS and CDR2 is YFSETQ. The CDR3 has 13 amino acids. CDR3 sequence reads: CASSWDLAYEQYF. CDR3 DNA sequence: TGCGCCAGCAGCTGGGACCTGGCCTACGAGCAGTACTTC. Variable domain in full (rest from reference TRBV5-1 and TRBJ2-7): KAGVTQTPRYLIKTRGQQVTLSCSPISGHRSVSWYQQTPGQGLQFLFEYFSETQRNKGNFPGRFSGRQFSNSRSEMNVSTLELGDSALYLCASSWDLAYEQYFGPGTRLTVT.

This clonotype appeared many times. The V and J genes are TRBV18 and TRBJ2-3, with a weak D call TRBD2 (7 bases). The V and J ends lost 3 bases and 6 bases respectively, with 19 bases between them. In germline, CDR1 is KGHSH, CDR2 LQKENI. This CDR3 is 16 amino acids long. The CDR3 protein is CASSPPRGAGSDTQYF. Here the CDR3 DNA reads TGTGCCAGCTCACCCCCCCGGGGGGCCGGGAGTGATACGCAGTATTTT.

This clonotype came up many times. The rearrangement uses TRBV3-1 and TRBJ1-2, with a tentative D call TRBD1 (6 bases). The CDR3 has 16 residues. From germline, CDR1 is LGHDT and CDR2 YNNKEL (reference sequence). The V gene lost 0 bases and the J gene lost 4 bases, with 15 bases spanning the gap. The CDR3 here is CASSQEALQGRYGYTF. CDR3 coding DNA: TGTGCCAGCAGCCAAGAGGCGTTACAGGGCCGCTATGGCTACACCTTC.

The table lists this clonotype with many counts. The rearrangement links TRBV12-3 or TRBV12-4 to TRBJ2-3; weak D call: TRBD1 (6 bases). The CDR3 has 13 amino acids. Trimming shortened V by 9 bases and J by 6 bases, and 16 bases separated the two germline ends. The CDR3 DNA sequence: TGTGCCAGTGGACAGCCCGCAGGGGATACGCAGTATTTT. Translating gives CASGQPAGDTQYF.

This clonotype appeared many times. V and J are TRBV28 and TRBJ2-7; 8 bases map to TRBD1. Germline V lookup: CDR1 MDHEN, CDR2 SYDVKM. This CDR3 is 15 amino acids long. Germline trimming cut 6 bases from V and 3 bases from J; bases unmatched to any gene: 10. Written as DNA, the CDR3 is TGTGCCAGCAGATCAGGGGGCGCCCGGGGCTACGAGCAGTACTTC. It is translated as CASRSGGARGYEQYF.

This clonotype was seen at least ten times. V usage is TRBV18 and J usage is TRBJ2-1; D not resolved. Looked up from germline, CDR1 is KGHSH and CDR2 is LQKENI. Trimming took off 3 bases at V and 9 bases at J, with 21 bases between the two ends. This CDR3 contains 16 residues. The CDR3 coding sequence is TGTGCCAGCTCACCCTTTTTCGGCCCTCCCTTTGGTGAGCAGTTCTTC. This translates into CASSPFFGPPFGEQFF.

This clonotype was picked up many times. The chain joins TRBV12-3 or TRBV12-4 to TRBJ1-5, with TRBD1 matching over 8 bases. The length of the CDR3 is 13 residues. The ends lost 4 bases at V and 7 bases at J; junction bases unmatched: 3. CDR3 in DNA: TGTGCCAGCAGTTCGGACAGGGTCCAGCCCCAGCATTTT. It codes for CASSSDRVQPQHF.

The chain uses TRBV10-1 and TRBJ1-1, with D perhaps matching TRBD1 (5 bases). The CDR3 sequence is 13 residues long. The V end was cut by 5 bases, the J end by 8 bases, with 15 bases between. Germline V gives CDR1 WNHNN, CDR2 SYGVQD (reference sequence). Here the CDR3 DNA reads TGCGCCAGCAGTTTATACCAGACAGCCGAAGCTTTCTTT. The encoded protein is CASSLYQTAEAFF.

V is TRBV28 and J is TRBJ1-2, with 8 nucleotides matching TRBD1. Per germline, CDR1 MDHEN and CDR2 SYDVKM. The CDR3 has 14 amino acids. J lost 4 bases, V lost 4 bases, and 5 bases had no gene match. CDR3 sequence (DNA): TGTGCCAGCAGTTGGGGACAGGAAGGCTATGGCTACACCTTC. As protein: CASSWGQEGYGYTF.

This clonotype appeared many times. The chain combines TRBV29-1 with TRBJ2-1; tentative D call: TRBD2 (5 bases). Trimming left V 4 bases short and J 10 bases short, with 17 bases between. This CDR3 spans 13 amino acids. The germline V gene has CDR1 SQVTM and CDR2 ANQGSEA. The CDR3 reads CSVVRAAEGEQFF. The CDR3 DNA is TGCAGCGTTGTGAGGGCAGCCGAGGGCGAGCAGTTCTTC.

This clonotype was seen ten or more times. The rearrangement joins TRBV7-8 to TRBJ2-1; the D gene is possibly TRBD2 (6 bases). V was cut by 5 bases and J by 12 bases, with 20 bases left in between. This CDR3 has 14 amino acids. Germline CDR1 and CDR2: SGHVS and FQNEAQ. CDR3 amino acids: CASSPEAGWDGQFF. CDR3 in DNA: TGTGCCAGCAGCCCGGAAGCGGGCTGGGACGGGCAGTTCTTC. Based on the CDR3 plus reference TRBV7-8 and TRBJ2-1, the full variable domain is GAGVSQSPRYKVAKRGQDVALRCDPISGHVSLFWYQQALGQGPEFLTYFQNEAQLDKSGLPSDRFFAERPEGSVSTLKIQRTQQEDSAVYLCASSPEAGWDGQFFGPGTRLTVL.

In this sample, this clonotype turned up many times. The genes are TRBV12-3 or TRBV12-4 and TRBJ2-2, with D perhaps given as TRBD1 or TRBD2 (6 bases each). V was trimmed by 3 bases and J by 1 base, leaving 15 bases between them. The CDR3 sequence is 17 residues long. CDR3 sequence: CASSLGGNPLNTGELFF. CDR3 nucleotides: TGTGCCAGCAGTTTGGGGGGCAACCCGCTGAACACCGGGGAGCTGTTTTTT.